This T cell receptor beta chain is drawn from a study of T cells in women clearing cervical HPV infection. Study in general: Cases: HPV16-related CIN3 or worse on histology, a couple of invasive cancers. Case blood was drawn when the lesion was first found; control blood after infection became undetectable. The study's findings and limits: Cases carried less TRBV6-7 than controls: roughly 0.12% versus 0.17%.

Notes on this clone: The antigen remains undetermined. The read ends 3 residues early relative to the CDR3; the germline J gene fills the gap.

Genomic DNA, averaging approximately 1,200 ng per sample, yielded TCR beta CDR3 via immunoSEQ. Only in-frame clones appear in the TCRdb table, and some are missing; sequencing was by immunoSEQ multiplex PCR. Its clone listing holds tens of thousands of clones. Per germline, CDR1 LNHDA and CDR2 SQIVND (reference sequence). CDR3 length: 14 residues. The chain carries TRBV19 and TRBJ1-2, with TRBD1 matching 9 bases. Sequencing used blood buffy coat. This clonotype was obtained from a woman aged 18 to 75 with a cervical HPV16 infection that either progressed to CIN3+ or cleared (not recorded which). CDR3 residues: CASSIGGQGGGYTF. The CDR3 DNA, read in part, is TGTGCCAGTAGTATAGGGGGACAGGGAGGCGGC.